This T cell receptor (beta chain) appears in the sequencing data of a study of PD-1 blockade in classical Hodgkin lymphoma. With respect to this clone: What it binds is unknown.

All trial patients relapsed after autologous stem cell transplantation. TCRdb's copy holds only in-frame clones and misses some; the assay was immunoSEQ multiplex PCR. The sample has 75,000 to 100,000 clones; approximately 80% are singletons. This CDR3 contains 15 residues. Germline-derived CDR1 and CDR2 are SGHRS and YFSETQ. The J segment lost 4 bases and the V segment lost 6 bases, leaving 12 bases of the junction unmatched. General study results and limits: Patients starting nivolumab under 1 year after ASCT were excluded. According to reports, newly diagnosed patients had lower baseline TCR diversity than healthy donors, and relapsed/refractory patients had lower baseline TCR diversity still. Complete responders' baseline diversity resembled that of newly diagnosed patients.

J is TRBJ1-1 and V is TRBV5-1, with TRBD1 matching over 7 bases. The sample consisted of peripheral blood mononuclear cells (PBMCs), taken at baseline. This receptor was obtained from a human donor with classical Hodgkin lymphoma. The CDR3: CASNLEQGVGTEAFF. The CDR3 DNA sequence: TGCGCCAGCAACCTAGAGCAGGGGGTAGGCACTGAAGCTTTCTTT.